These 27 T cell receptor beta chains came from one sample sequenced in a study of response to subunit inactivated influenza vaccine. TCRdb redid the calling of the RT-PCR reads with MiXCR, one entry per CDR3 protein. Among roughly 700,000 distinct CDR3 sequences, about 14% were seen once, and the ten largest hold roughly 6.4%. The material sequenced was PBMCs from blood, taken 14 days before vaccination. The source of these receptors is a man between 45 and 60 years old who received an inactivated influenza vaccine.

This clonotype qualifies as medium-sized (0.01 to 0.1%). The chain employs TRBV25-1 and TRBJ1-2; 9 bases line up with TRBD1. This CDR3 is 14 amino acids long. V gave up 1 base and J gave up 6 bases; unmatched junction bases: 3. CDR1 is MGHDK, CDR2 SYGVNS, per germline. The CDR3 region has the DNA TGTGCCAGCAGTGAATCCGGGACAGGGAATGGCTACACCTTC. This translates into CASSESGTGNGYTF.

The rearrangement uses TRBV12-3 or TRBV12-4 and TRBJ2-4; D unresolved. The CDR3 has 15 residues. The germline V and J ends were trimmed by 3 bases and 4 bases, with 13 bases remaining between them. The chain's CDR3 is CASSLVGKDKNIQYF. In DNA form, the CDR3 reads TGTGCCAGCAGTTTGGTAGGGAAAGATAAAAACATTCAGTACTTC.

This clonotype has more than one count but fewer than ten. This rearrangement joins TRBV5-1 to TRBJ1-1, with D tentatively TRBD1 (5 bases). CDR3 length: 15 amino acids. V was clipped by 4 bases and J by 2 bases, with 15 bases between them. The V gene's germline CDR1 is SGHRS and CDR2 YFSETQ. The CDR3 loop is CASSGNAGANTEAFF. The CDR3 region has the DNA TGCGCCAGCAGCGGGAATGCCGGGGCAAACACTGAAGCTTTCTTT.

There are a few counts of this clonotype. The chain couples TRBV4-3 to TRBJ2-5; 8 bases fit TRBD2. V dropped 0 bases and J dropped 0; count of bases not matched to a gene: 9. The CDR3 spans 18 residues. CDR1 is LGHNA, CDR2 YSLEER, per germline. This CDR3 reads CASSQDRDGGAYQETQYF. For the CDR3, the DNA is TGCGCCAGCAGCCAAGATCGAGACGGGGGGGCATACCAAGAGACCCAGTACTTC.

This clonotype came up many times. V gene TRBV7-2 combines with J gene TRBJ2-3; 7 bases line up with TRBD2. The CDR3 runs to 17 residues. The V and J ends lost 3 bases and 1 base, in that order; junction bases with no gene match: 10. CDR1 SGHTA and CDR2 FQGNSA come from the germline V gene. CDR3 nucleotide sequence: TGTGCCAGCAGCTTGAGTCGGGGGGTCGAGGGCACAGATACGCAGTATTTT. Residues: CASSLSRGVEGTDTQYF.

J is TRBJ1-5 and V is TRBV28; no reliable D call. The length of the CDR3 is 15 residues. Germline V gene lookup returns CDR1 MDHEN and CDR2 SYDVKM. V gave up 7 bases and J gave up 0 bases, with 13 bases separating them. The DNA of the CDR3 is TGTGCCAGCACAATTCCGGACCGTAGCAATCAGCCCCAGCATTTT. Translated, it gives CASTIPDRSNQPQHF.

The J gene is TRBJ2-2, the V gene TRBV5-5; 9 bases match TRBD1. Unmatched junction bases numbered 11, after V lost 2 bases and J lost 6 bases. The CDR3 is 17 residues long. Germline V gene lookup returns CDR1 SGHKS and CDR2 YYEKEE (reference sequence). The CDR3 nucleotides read TGTGCCAGCAGCTTCCAACCGGGACAGGGTTTCGCCGGGGAGCTGTTTTTT. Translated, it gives CASSFQPGQGFAGELFF.

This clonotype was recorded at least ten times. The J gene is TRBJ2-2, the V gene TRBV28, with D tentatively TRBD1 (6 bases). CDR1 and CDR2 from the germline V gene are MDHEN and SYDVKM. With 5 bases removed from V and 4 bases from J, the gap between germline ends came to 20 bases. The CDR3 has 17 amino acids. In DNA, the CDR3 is TGTGCCAGCAGTCTGGCCCAGGTCCCAGGGGTCACCGGGGAGCTGTTTTTT. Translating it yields CASSLAQVPGVTGELFF.

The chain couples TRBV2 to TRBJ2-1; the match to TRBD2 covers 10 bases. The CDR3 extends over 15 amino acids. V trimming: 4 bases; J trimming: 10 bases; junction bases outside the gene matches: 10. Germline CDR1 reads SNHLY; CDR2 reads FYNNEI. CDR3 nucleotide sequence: TGTGCCAGCAGTGCCCCTAGCGGGGGCCGAGGAGAGCAGTTCTTC. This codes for CASSAPSGGRGEQFF. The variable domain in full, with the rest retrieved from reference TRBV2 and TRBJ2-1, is EPEVTQTPSHQVTQMGQEVILRCVPISNHLYFYWYRQILGQKVEFLVSFYNNEISEKSEIFDDQFSVERPDGSNFTLKIRSTKLEDSAMYFCASSAPSGGRGEQFFGPGTRLTVL.

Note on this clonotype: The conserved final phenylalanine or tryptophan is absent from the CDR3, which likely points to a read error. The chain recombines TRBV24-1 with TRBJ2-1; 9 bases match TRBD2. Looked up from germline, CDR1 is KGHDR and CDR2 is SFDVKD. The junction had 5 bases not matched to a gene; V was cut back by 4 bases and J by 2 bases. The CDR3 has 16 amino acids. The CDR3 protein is CATSDPRGGAYNEQFL. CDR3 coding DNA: TGTGCCACCAGTGACCCCCGCGGGGGGGCCTACAATGAGCAGTTCTTG.

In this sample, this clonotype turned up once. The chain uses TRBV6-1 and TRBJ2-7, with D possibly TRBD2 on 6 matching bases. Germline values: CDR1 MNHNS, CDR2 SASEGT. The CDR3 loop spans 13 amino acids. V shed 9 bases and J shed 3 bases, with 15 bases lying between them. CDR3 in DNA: TGTGCCAGTTCCGGGAGTACCCGCTACGAGCAGTACTTC. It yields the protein CASSGSTRYEQYF.

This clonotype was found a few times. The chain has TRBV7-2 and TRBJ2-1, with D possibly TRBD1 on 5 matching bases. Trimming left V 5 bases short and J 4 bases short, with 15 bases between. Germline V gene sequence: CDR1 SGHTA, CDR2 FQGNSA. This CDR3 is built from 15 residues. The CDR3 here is CASSPGHHAYNEQFF. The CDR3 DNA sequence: TGTGCCAGCAGCCCAGGACATCACGCATACAATGAGCAGTTCTTC.

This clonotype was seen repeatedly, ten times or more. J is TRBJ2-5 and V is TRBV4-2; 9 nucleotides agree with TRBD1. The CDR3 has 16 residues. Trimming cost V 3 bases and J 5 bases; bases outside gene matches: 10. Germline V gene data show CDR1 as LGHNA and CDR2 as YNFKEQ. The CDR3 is CASSHVLTGGIETQYF. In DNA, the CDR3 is TGTGCCAGCAGCCACGTGTTAACAGGGGGCATCGAGACCCAGTACTTC.

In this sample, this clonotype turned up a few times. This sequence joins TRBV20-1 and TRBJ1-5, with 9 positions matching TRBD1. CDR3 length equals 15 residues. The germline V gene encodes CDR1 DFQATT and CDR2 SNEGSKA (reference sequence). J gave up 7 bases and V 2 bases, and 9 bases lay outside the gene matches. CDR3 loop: CSARPPGQGGQPQHF. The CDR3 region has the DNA TGCAGTGCTAGACCCCCGGGACAGGGAGGCCAGCCCCAGCATTTT.

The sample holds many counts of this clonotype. The CDR3, as DNA: TGCGCCAGCAGCTTGCTACAGGGGGCTGAAGGGGAGCTGTTTTTT. Its protein product is CASSLLQGAEGELFF. V usage is TRBV5-1 and J usage is TRBJ2-2, with 9 bases lining up with TRBD1. The length of the CDR3 is 15 residues. The germline CDR1 and CDR2 sequences are SGHRS and YFSETQ. V trimming: 1 base; J trimming: 8 bases; junction bases outside the gene matches: 6.

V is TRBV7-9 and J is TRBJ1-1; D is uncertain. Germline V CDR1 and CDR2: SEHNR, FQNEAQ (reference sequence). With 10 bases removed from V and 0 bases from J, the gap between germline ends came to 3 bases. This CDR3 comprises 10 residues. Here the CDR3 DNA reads TGTGCCATATTGAACACTGAAGCTTTCTTT. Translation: CAILNTEAFF.

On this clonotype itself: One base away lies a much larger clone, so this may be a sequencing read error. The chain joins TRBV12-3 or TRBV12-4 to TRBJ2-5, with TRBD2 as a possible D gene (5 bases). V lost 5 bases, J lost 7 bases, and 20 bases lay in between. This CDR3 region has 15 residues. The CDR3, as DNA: TGTGCCAGCAGTCCGGACTTTTTTCGGGAAGCGACCCAGTACTTC. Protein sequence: CASSPDFFREATQYF.

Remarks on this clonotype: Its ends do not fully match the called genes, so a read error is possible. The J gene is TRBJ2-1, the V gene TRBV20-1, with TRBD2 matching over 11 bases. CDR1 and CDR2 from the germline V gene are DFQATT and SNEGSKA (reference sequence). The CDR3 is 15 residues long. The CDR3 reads CSARGPSGGNTPRFF. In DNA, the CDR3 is TGCAGTGCGAGAGGGCCTAGCGGGGGGAACACCCCCCGGTTCTTC.

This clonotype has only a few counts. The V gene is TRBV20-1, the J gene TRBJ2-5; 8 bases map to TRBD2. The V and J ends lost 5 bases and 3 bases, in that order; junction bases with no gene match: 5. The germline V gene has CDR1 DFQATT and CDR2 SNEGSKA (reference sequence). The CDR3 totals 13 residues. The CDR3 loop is CSAEREPKETQYF. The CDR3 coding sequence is TGCAGTGCTGAGCGGGAGCCCAAAGAGACCCAGTACTTC.

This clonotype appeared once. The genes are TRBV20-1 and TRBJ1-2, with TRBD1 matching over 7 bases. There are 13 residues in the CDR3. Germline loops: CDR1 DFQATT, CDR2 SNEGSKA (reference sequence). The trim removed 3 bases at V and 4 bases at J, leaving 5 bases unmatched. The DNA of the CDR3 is TGCAGTGCTAGGGGTCGACAGGGCTATGGCTACACCTTC. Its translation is CSARGRQGYGYTF.

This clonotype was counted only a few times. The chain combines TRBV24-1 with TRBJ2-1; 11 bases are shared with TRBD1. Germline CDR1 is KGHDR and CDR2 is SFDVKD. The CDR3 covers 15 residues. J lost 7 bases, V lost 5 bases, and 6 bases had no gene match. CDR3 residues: CATSVRGQGGNEQFF. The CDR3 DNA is TGTGCCACCAGTGTAAGGGGACAGGGGGGTAATGAGCAGTTCTTC.

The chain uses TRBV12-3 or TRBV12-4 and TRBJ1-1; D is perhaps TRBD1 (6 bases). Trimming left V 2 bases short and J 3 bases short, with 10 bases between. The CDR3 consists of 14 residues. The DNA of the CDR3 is TGTGCCAGCAGTTTAAACAGGGATTACACTGAAGCTTTCTTT. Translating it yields CASSLNRDYTEAFF.

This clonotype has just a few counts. The CDR3 DNA reads as TGTGCCAGCAGATCGACCGATGAGCAGTTCTTC. Translated, it gives CASRSTDEQFF. The V call is TRBV28, the J call TRBJ2-1; D is unclear. Trimming took 6 bases from V and 8 from J, leaving 8 bases between them. Per germline, CDR1 MDHEN and CDR2 SYDVKM. The length of the CDR3 is 11 residues.

The CDR3 region has the DNA TGTGCCAGCAGTTACTCGAGGAGTGGCTACAATGAGCAGTTCTTC. Protein product: CASSYSRSGYNEQFF. The chain uses TRBV6-5 and TRBJ2-1; D gene unclear. The CDR3 consists of 15 residues. The germline CDR1 and CDR2 sequences are MNHEY and SVGAGI. Trimming removed 0 bases at V and 3 bases at J, with 9 bases between.

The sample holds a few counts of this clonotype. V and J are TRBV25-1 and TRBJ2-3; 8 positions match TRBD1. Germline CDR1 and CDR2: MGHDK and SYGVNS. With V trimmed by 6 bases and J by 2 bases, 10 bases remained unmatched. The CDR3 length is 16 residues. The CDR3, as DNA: TGTGCCAGCAGGGGAACAGGGGGATGGTACACAGATACGCAGTATTTT. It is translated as CASRGTGGWYTDTQYF.

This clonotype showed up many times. This chain's CDR3 is CASSILAGSETQYF. CDR3 nucleotides: TGCGCCAGCAGCATACTAGCGGGAAGCGAGACCCAGTACTTC. The V gene is TRBV5-1, the J gene TRBJ2-5; 10 bases line up with TRBD2. V was pared by 4 bases and J by 5 bases, with 5 bases of the junction left unmatched. Germline lookup yields CDR1 SGHRS and CDR2 YFSETQ. The CDR3 covers 14 residues.

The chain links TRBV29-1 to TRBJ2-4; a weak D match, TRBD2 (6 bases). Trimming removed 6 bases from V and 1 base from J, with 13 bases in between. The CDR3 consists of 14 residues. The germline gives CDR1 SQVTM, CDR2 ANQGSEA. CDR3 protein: CSVGTSPAKNIQYF. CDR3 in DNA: TGCAGCGTCGGGACTTCCCCTGCCAAAAACATTCAGTACTTC.